Below, 8 T cell receptor beta chains from the same sample are listed, as sequenced in a study of OX40 agonist ivuxolimab in advanced cancers. Assay: immunoSEQ multiplex PCR; the TCRdb copy retains only in-frame clones and omits some. Of about 100,000 clones listed, approximately 80% are singletons. Material: CD4+ or CD8+ T cells sorted from blood, obtained in a trial of the OX40 agonist ivuxolimab. Source of these receptors: an adult with an advanced solid tumor such as melanoma, head and neck, liver or kidney cancer.

The genes are TRBV5-1 and TRBJ2-5, with TRBD2 as a possible D gene (6 bases). CDR1 and CDR2 from the germline V gene are SGHRS and YFSETQ. The CDR3 covers 13 residues. V lost 4 bases and J 5 bases, leaving 12 bases between the germline ends. In DNA form, the CDR3 reads TGCGCCAGCAGCCCCCGTGGGGGGGAGACCCAGTACTTC. Translated: CASSPRGGETQYF. Variable domain in full (rest from reference TRBV5-1 and TRBJ2-5): KAGVTQTPRYLIKTRGQQVTLSCSPISGHRSVSWYQQTPGQGLQFLFEYFSETQRNKGNFPGRFSGRQFSNSRSEMNVSTLELGDSALYLCASSPRGGETQYFGPGTRLLVL.

In nucleotides, the CDR3 is TGTGCCAGCAGCGCCGGGGGCGGTTCCTACAATGAGCAGTTCTTC. It translates to CASSAGGGSYNEQFF. V is TRBV9 and J is TRBJ2-1, with D perhaps assigned TRBD1 or TRBD2 (6 bases each). This CDR3 contains 15 residues. With 3 bases removed from V and 1 base from J, the gap between germline ends came to 11 bases. CDR1 is SGDLS, CDR2 YYNGEE, per germline.

The chain recombines TRBV7-9 with TRBJ1-1; D is perhaps TRBD1 (6 bases). Germline CDR1 reads SEHNR; CDR2 reads FQNEAQ (reference sequence). The CDR3 extends over 15 amino acids. V was pared by 1 base and J by 5 bases, with 14 bases between. CDR3 nucleotides: TGTGCCAGCAGCTTAGAGGACAGACTGCTTACTGAAGCTTTCTTT. As protein: CASSLEDRLLTEAFF.

This clone was observed many times. This chain uses TRBV5-1 with TRBJ2-2; weak D call: TRBD2 (6 bases). Germline-derived CDR1 and CDR2 are SGHRS and YFSETQ. V gave up 4 bases and J gave up 0 bases, with 19 bases separating them. The length of the CDR3 is 18 residues. The CDR3 reads CASSPQTSLRANTGELFF. DNA of the CDR3: TGCGCCAGCAGCCCCCAAACTAGCCTTAGAGCGAACACCGGGGAGCTGTTTTTT.

The rearrangement links TRBV11-2 to TRBJ1-1; D gene ambiguous. The CDR3 extends over 17 amino acids. The germline gives CDR1 SGHAT, CDR2 FQNNGV. Trimming removed 1 base at V and 1 base at J, with 16 bases between. The CDR3 loop is CASSLVNFRQANTEAFF. CDR3 coding DNA: TGTGCCAGCAGCTTAGTTAATTTTCGGCAGGCGAACACTGAAGCTTTCTTT.

The V gene is TRBV7-9, the J gene TRBJ2-4; D might be TRBD1 (5 bases). The CDR3 spans 14 residues. Germline V lookup: CDR1 SEHNR, CDR2 FQNEAQ (reference sequence). Trimming cost V 2 bases and J 5 bases, with 10 bases left between them. CDR3 DNA sequence: TGTGCCAGCAGCTTAACAGGCCTAGAAAACATTCAGTACTTC. As protein: CASSLTGLENIQYF.

The chain links TRBV5-1 to TRBJ1-2; TRBD1 matches 12 bases. This CDR3 contains 16 residues. The germline V gene encodes CDR1 SGHRS and CDR2 YFSETQ. Trimming removed 0 bases from V and 8 bases from J; junction bases left unmatched: 8. CDR3: CASSLAAGQGAEGYTF. CDR3 bases: TGCGCCAGCAGCTTGGCCGCGGGACAGGGGGCGGAAGGCTACACCTTC.

This rearrangement joins TRBV27 to TRBJ2-5; the D is unclear. There are 14 residues in the CDR3. Trimming removed 4 bases from V and 5 bases from J, with 14 bases in between. CDR1 MNHEY and CDR2 SMNVEV come from the germline V gene (reference sequence). In nucleotides, the CDR3 is TGTGCCAGCAGTTCTGCGGCCTCTCACGAGACCCAGTACTTC. Its protein product is CASSSAASHETQYF.